There are a few counts of the clone carrying this T cell receptor beta chain. The entry originates in a study of T cells after yellow fever vaccination. TCRdb recomputed calls from the 5' RACE reads with MiXCR, one row per CDR3 protein. This table holds 310,000 or so distinct CDR3 sequences, around 3.6% found once. The receptor was derived from a man aged 18 to 29 who received the YFV17D yellow fever vaccine. The sequencing here drew on PBMCs, taken on the day of the yellow fever booster vaccination.

DNA of the CDR3: TGTGCCACCAGCAGAGAGCCGGGAAGGGCTGTGAACACTGAAGCTTTCTTT. Translation gives CATSREPGRAVNTEAFF. This chain links TRBV15 with TRBJ1-1; D not resolved. Between the trimmed V and J ends, which lost 0 bases and 0 bases, there was a span of 14 bases. This CDR3 is 17 amino acids long. Germline V gene lookup returns CDR1 LNHNV and CDR2 YYDKDF (reference sequence). The full variable domain, with the rest looked up from reference TRBV15 and TRBJ1-1, is DAMVIQNPRYQVTQFGKPVTLSCSQTLNHNVMYWYQQKSSQAPKLLFHYYDKDFNNEADTPDNFQSRRPNTSFCFLDIRSPGLGDTAMYLCATSREPGRAVNTEAFFGQGTRLTVV.